This TCR beta chain was documented in a study of T-cell reconstitution after alpha-beta-depleted transplantation in children. Findings and caveats of the study: Approximately two months post-transplant, alpha-beta T cells reportedly originated from several hundred expanded graft clones. T cells produced anew were the main source of T-cell counts and diversity one year after transplant.

Unique molecular identifiers were incorporated during preparation of the TCRbeta library. Each CDR3 protein is one row after TCRdb ran MiXCR on the PCR reads. The sample lists more than 200,000 distinct CDR3 sequences; about 23% were seen once. As regards this clonotype: Its antigen is still unknown.

The ends were cut back, 0 bases at V and 7 bases at J, with 7 bases in the middle. Per germline, CDR1 DFQATT and CDR2 SNEGSKA (reference sequence). This CDR3 has 12 amino acids. The sample was PBMCs, taken before TCRalphabeta/CD19-depleted stem cell transplant. The chain combines TRBV20-1 with TRBJ1-5, with a tentative D call TRBD1 (5 bases). The receptor was derived from a girl aged 2 to 9 with Fanconi anemia, due to receive a stem cell transplant. CDR3 sequence (DNA): TGCAGTGCTAGAGATGGGGCGCAGCCCCAGCATTTT. Its protein product is CSARDGAQPQHF.